Listed below are T cell receptor beta chains from one sample, sequenced in a study of blood T cell repertoires in COVID-19. Libraries were prepared by immunoSEQ multiplex PCR; TCRdb keeps only in-frame clonotypes and omits some of them. The repertoire holds 95,000 to 100,000 clones, with 91% as singletons. The sequencing sample was made of peripheral blood. The receptors stem from a man aged 50 to 59 with acute or convalescent COVID-19. The CDR3 runs from the conserved cysteine through the conserved F or W. The D gene is left open where the match is weak. Clone sizes are given selectively: once, few, many, or a class where the clone is expanded.

CDR3aa: CASSLTPPGHFNSPLHF; CDR3nt: TGTGCCAGCAGTTTAACACCCCCGGGACACTTTAATTCACCCCTCCACTTT; v_gene: TRBV27; abundance: NA; d_gene: NA; len: 17; j_gene: TRBJ1-6
CDR3aa: CASSPRSPSGGASYNEQFF; CDR3nt: TGTGCCAGTAGTCCCCGATCACCTAGCGGGGGGGCCTCCTACAATGAGCAGTTCTTC; v_gene: TRBV19; abundance: NA; d_gene: TRBD2; len: 19; j_gene: TRBJ2-1
CDR3aa: CASSHRDSSWNTEAFF; CDR3nt: TGTGCCAGCAGCCATAGGGACAGTTCATGGAACACTGAAGCTTTCTTT; v_gene: TRBV5-8; abundance: NA; d_gene: TRBD1; len: 16; j_gene: TRBJ1-1
CDR3aa: CASSRGNYGYTF; CDR3nt: TGTGCCAGCAGTAGGGGAAATTATGGCTACACCTTC; v_gene: TRBV12-3/TRBV12-4; abundance: NA; d_gene: NA; len: 12; j_gene: TRBJ1-2
CDR3aa: CASSQAGSGVQETQYF; CDR3nt: TGTGCCAGCAGCCAAGCTGGTAGCGGGGTCCAAGAGACCCAGTACTTC; v_gene: TRBV3-1/TRBV3-2; abundance: NA; d_gene: TRBD2; len: 16; j_gene: TRBJ2-5
CDR3aa: CASSQILPGLDSPLHF; CDR3nt: TGTGCCAGCTCACAGATATTGCCAGGGCTGGATTCACCCCTCCACTTT; v_gene: TRBV18; abundance: NA; d_gene: NA; len: 16; j_gene: TRBJ1-6
CDR3aa: CASSYPSAQPNEKLFF; CDR3nt: TGTGCCAGCAGTTACCCCAGCGCGCAGCCTAATGAAAAACTGTTTTTT; v_gene: TRBV6-2/TRBV6-3; abundance: NA; d_gene: NA; len: 16; j_gene: TRBJ1-4
CDR3aa: CASSTGMGDQPQHF; CDR3nt: TGTGCCAGCAGCACCGGGATGGGCGATCAGCCCCAGCATTTT; v_gene: TRBV5-8; abundance: NA; d_gene: NA; len: 14; j_gene: TRBJ1-5
CDR3aa: CASTPGPQPQHF; CDR3nt: TGTGCCAGCACCCCGGGTCCACAGCCCCAGCATTTT; v_gene: TRBV2; abundance: NA; d_gene: NA; len: 12; j_gene: TRBJ1-5
CDR3aa: CATSDTGQGDNQPQHF; CDR3nt: TGTGCCACCAGTGACACCGGACAGGGGGACAATCAGCCCCAGCATTTT; v_gene: TRBV24-1; abundance: NA; d_gene: TRBD1; len: 16; j_gene: TRBJ1-5
CDR3aa: CASSLGTGLMADTQYF; CDR3nt: TGTGCCAGCAGCTTAGGGACAGGCTTAATGGCAGATACGCAGTATTTT; v_gene: TRBV5-4; abundance: NA; d_gene: TRBD1; len: 16; j_gene: TRBJ2-3
CDR3aa: CASSRATSGGSYEQYF; CDR3nt: TGTGCCAGTAGTAGGGCAACTAGCGGGGGATCCTACGAGCAGTACTTC; v_gene: TRBV19; abundance: NA; d_gene: TRBD2; len: 16; j_gene: TRBJ2-7
CDR3aa: CASSLGRGTDTQYF; CDR3nt: TGTGCCAGCAGCTTGGGGCGGGGCACAGATACGCAGTATTTT; v_gene: TRBV5-6; abundance: once; d_gene: NA; len: 14; j_gene: TRBJ2-3
CDR3aa: CASSSTSGGPTGELFF; CDR3nt: TGTGCCAGCAGTTCTACTAGCGGGGGCCCTACCGGGGAGCTGTTTTTT; v_gene: TRBV6-5; abundance: NA; d_gene: TRBD2; len: 16; j_gene: TRBJ2-2
CDR3aa: CASSPNRDRVFGYGYTF; CDR3nt: TGTGCCAGCAGTCCCAACCGGGACAGGGTATTCGGCTATGGCTACACCTTC; v_gene: TRBV6-6; abundance: NA; d_gene: TRBD1; len: 17; j_gene: TRBJ1-2
CDR3aa: CASIGPPTGGYTF; CDR3nt: TGTGCCAGCATCGGACCCCCGACAGGTGGCTACACCTTC; v_gene: TRBV12-3/TRBV12-4; abundance: NA; d_gene: NA; len: 13; j_gene: TRBJ1-2
CDR3aa: CASSSKGQYQETQYF; CDR3nt: TGTGCCAGCAGCTCCAAAGGACAGTACCAAGAGACCCAGTACTTC; v_gene: TRBV11-3; abundance: NA; d_gene: NA; len: 15; j_gene: TRBJ2-5
CDR3aa: CASSLAPRVYGYTF; CDR3nt: TGTGCCAGCAGTTTAGCCCCGAGAGTCTACGGCTACACCTTC; v_gene: TRBV28; abundance: NA; d_gene: NA; len: 14; j_gene: TRBJ1-2
CDR3aa: CASSFGSDEQFF; CDR3nt: TGTGCCAGCAGCTTTGGCTCAGATGAGCAGTTCTTC; v_gene: TRBV11-3; abundance: once; d_gene: NA; len: 12; j_gene: TRBJ2-1
CDR3aa: CASSGDRGVDNEQFF; CDR3nt: TGTGCCAGCAGCGGCGACAGGGGTGTAGACAATGAGCAGTTCTTC; v_gene: TRBV9; abundance: NA; d_gene: TRBD1; len: 15; j_gene: TRBJ2-1
CDR3aa: CASSFSVPNTGELFF; CDR3nt: TGTGCCAGCAGTTTTTCGGTACCAAACACCGGGGAGCTGTTTTTT; v_gene: TRBV27; abundance: few; d_gene: NA; len: 15; j_gene: TRBJ2-2
CDR3aa: CASTDWGAPYDRGNTEAFF; CDR3nt: TGCGCCAGCACCGATTGGGGGGCCCCGTATGACAGGGGGAACACTGAAGCTTTCTTT; v_gene: TRBV5-1; abundance: NA; d_gene: TRBD1; len: 19; j_gene: TRBJ1-1
CDR3aa: CASSGQGYYGYTF; CDR3nt: TGTGCCAGCAGTGGACAGGGCTACTATGGCTACACCTTC; v_gene: TRBV12-3/TRBV12-4; abundance: NA; d_gene: TRBD1; len: 13; j_gene: TRBJ1-2
CDR3aa: CASSGTGNYGYTF; CDR3nt: TGTGCCAGCAGTGGGACGGGGAACTATGGCTACACCTTC; v_gene: TRBV2; abundance: once; d_gene: NA; len: 13; j_gene: TRBJ1-2
CDR3aa: CASSLRQGGNQPQHF; CDR3nt: TGTGCCAGCAGCTTGCGACAGGGCGGCAATCAGCCCCAGCATTTT; v_gene: TRBV5-6; abundance: NA; d_gene: TRBD1; len: 15; j_gene: TRBJ1-5
CDR3aa: CASSNSNTIYF; CDR3nt: TGTGCCAGTAGTAACAGCAACACCATATATTTT; v_gene: TRBV19; abundance: NA; d_gene: NA; len: 11; j_gene: TRBJ1-3
CDR3aa: CATSDRTGNSYNEQFF; CDR3nt: TGTGCCACCAGTGATCGGACAGGTAACTCCTACAATGAGCAGTTCTTC; v_gene: TRBV24-1; abundance: NA; d_gene: TRBD1; len: 16; j_gene: TRBJ2-1
CDR3aa: CASSQDWDSAAFF; CDR3nt: TGCGCCAGCAGCCAAGATTGGGACAGTGCGGCTTTCTTT; v_gene: TRBV4-3; abundance: NA; d_gene: TRBD1; len: 13; j_gene: TRBJ1-1
CDR3aa: CASSSRQGSADTQYF; CDR3nt: TGTGCCAGCTCTTCACGACAGGGGAGCGCAGATACGCAGTATTTT; v_gene: TRBV18; abundance: NA; d_gene: TRBD1; len: 15; j_gene: TRBJ2-3
CDR3aa: CALSDRGYSPLHF; CDR3nt: TGTGCCCTATCGGACAGGGGTTATTCACCCCTCCACTTT; v_gene: TRBV2; abundance: once; d_gene: TRBD1; len: 13; j_gene: TRBJ1-6